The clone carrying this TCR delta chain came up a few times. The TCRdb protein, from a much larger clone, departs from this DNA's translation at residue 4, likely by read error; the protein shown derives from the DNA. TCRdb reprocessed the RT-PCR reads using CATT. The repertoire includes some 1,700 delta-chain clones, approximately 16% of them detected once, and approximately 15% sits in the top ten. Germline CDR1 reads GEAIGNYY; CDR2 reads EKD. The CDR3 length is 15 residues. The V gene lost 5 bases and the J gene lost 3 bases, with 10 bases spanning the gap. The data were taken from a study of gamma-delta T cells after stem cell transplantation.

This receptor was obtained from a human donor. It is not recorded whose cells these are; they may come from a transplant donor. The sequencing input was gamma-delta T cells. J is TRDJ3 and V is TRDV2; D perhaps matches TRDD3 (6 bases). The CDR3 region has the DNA TGTGCCTGTGGCACGGGATACTGGGACACCCGACAGATGTTTTTC. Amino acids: CACGTGYWDTRQMFF.